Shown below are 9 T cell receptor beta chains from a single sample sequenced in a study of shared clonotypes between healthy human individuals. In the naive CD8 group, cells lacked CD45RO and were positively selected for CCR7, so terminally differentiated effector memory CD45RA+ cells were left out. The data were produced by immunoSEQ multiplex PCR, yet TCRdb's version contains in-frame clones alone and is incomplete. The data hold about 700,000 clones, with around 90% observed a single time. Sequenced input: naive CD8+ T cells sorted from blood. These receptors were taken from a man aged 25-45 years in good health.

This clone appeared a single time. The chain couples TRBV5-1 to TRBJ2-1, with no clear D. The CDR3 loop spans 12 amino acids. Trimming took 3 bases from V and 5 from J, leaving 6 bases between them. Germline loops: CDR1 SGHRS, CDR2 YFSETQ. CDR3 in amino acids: CASSYWDNEQFF. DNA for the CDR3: TGCGCCAGCAGCTATTGGGACAATGAGCAGTTCTTC.

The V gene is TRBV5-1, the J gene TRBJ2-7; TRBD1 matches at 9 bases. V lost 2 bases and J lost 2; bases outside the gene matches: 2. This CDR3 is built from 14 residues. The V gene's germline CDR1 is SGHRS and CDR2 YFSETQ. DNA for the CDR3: TGCGCCAGCAGCTTCGGACAGGGGACCTACGAGCAGTACTTC. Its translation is CASSFGQGTYEQYF.

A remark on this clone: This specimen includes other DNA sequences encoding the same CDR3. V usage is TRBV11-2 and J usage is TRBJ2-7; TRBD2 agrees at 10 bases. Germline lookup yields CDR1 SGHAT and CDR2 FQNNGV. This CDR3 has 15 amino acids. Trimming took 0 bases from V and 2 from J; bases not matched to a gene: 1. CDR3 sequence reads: CASSLEAGGTYEQYF. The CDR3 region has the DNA TGTGCCAGCAGCTTAGAAGCGGGAGGGACCTACGAGCAGTACTTC.

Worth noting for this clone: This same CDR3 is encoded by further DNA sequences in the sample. CDR3: CSVEGRNYGYTF. The CDR3 nucleotides are TGCAGCGTTGAGGGACGGAACTATGGCTACACCTTC. This rearrangement joins TRBV29-1 to TRBJ1-2; TRBD1 might be the D (5 bases). The germline gives CDR1 SQVTM, CDR2 ANQGSEA. Trimming removed 3 bases at V and 2 bases at J, with 7 bases between. CDR3 length: 12 residues.

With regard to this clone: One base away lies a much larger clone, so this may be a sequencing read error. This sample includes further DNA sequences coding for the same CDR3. CDR3 in DNA: TGTGCCAGCAGCTTATCTGGGGAGCAGTTCTTC. The encoded protein is CASSLSGEQFF. This chain links TRBV7-9 with TRBJ2-1, with D uncertain. The CDR3 runs 11 residues. V was shortened by 2 bases and J by 10 bases, with 6 bases between the two germline ends. CDR1 is SEHNR, CDR2 FQNEAQ, per germline (reference sequence).

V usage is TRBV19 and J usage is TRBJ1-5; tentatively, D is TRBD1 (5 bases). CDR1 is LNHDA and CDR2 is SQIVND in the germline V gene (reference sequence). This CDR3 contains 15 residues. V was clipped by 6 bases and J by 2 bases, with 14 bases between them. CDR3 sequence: CASRWGEIGNQPQHF. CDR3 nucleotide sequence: TGTGCCAGTAGGTGGGGCGAAATTGGCAATCAGCCCCAGCATTTT.

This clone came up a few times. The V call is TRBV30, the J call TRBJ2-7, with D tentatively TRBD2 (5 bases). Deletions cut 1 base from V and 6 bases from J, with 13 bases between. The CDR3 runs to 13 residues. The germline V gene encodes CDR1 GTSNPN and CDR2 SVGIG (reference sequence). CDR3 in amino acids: CAWSELDGSEQYF. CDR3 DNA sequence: TGTGCCTGGAGTGAACTAGACGGTTCCGAGCAGTACTTC.

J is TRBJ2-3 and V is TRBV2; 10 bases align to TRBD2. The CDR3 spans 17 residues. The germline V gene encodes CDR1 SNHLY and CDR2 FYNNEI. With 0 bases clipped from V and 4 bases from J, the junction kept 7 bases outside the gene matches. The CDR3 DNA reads TGTGCCAGCAGTGAAGCCGTTAGCGGGAGGTTAGCAGATACGCAGTATTTT. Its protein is CASSEAVSGRLADTQYF.

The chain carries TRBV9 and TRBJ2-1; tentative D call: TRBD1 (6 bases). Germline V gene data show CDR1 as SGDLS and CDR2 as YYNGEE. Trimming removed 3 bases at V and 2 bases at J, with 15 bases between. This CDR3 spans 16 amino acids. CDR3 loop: CASSGIQGRTYNEQFF. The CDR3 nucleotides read TGTGCCAGCAGCGGGATCCAGGGGCGGACCTACAATGAGCAGTTCTTC.